The clone carrying this TCR beta chain was detected many times. V was trimmed by 0 bases and J by 7 bases, leaving 14 bases between them. Per germline, CDR1 SGDLS and CDR2 YYNGEE. This CDR3 comprises 14 residues. This sample stems from a study of T cells in Graves' hyperthyroidism and ophthalmopathy. Amplification of TCR beta CDR3 regions was performed using RNA transcripts as template. TCR CDR3 underwent first-round RT-PCR with the HTBI primer set. TCRdb re-analysed the multiplex PCR reads in MiXCR, keeping a single row per CDR3 protein. Of about 700,000 distinct CDR3 sequences in the sample, less than 15% were seen once.

The TCR sequence derives from a woman under 30 with Graves' hyperthyroidism. The source material was blood. The rearrangement links TRBV9 to TRBJ2-7; D is perhaps TRBD1 (6 bases). DNA of the CDR3: TGTGCCAGCAGCGTAGTAGCAGGGGCTGGGGAGCAGTACTTC. As protein: CASSVVAGAGEQYF.